The source of this T cell receptor (beta chain) is a study of blood T cells in healthy people across ages. Study as a whole: Template switching retrieved approximately one barcoded beta molecule for each two T cells.

PCR was performed a second time for about 7 to 11 cycles using a sample-barcoded 5' primer and a J-beta primer mix. Every individual sample yielded 3 million or more paired-end reads (each containing CDR3). TCRdb itself ran the 5' RACE reads through MiXCR, one entry per CDR3 protein. The sample lists 650,000 to 700,000 distinct CDR3 sequences; approximately 52% were seen once. There are a few counts of this clonotype. This CDR3 has 14 amino acids. Germline CDR1 MNHEY, CDR2 SMNVEV (reference sequence). The V and J ends lost 9 bases and 5 bases respectively, with 16 bases between them. V gene TRBV27 combines with J gene TRBJ2-2, with D perhaps being TRBD1 or TRBD2 (6 bases each). The origin of this receptor is a woman older than 75 in good health. The sequenced sample consisted of blood. CDR3 in amino acids: CASQGTGGTGELFF. CDR3 nucleotides: TGTGCCAGTCAGGGGACTGGGGGTACCGGGGAGCTGTTTTTT.